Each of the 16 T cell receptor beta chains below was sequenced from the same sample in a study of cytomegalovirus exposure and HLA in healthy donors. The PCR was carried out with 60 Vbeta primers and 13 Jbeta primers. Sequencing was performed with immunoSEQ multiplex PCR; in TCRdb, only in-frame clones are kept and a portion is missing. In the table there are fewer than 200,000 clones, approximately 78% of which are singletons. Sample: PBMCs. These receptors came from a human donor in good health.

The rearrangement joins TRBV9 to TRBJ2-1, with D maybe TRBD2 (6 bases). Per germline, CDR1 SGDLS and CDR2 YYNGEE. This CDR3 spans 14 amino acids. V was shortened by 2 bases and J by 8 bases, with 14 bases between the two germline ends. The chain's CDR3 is CASSVGGLGDEQFF. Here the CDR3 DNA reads TGTGCCAGCAGCGTCGGGGGTCTCGGCGATGAGCAGTTCTTC.

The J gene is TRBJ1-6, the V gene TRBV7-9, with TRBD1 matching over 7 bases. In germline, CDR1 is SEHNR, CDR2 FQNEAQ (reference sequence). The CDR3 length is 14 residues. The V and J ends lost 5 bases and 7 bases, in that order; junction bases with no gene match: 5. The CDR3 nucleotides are TGTGCCAGCAGCATCCGGGACAGAAATTCACCCCTCCACTTT. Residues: CASSIRDRNSPLHF.

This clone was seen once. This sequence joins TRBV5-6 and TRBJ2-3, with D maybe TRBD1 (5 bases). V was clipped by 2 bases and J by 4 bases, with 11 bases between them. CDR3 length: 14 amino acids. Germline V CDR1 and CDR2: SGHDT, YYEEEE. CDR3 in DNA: TGTGCCAGCAGCTTCAGGGTTGGAGCAGATACGCAGTATTTT. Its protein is CASSFRVGADTQYF.

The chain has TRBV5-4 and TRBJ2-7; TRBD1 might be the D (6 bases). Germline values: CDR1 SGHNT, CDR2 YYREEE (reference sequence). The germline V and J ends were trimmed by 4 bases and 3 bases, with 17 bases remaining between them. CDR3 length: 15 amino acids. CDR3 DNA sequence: TGTGCCAGCAGCCCCGAGGTGGGGACAAACTACGAGCAGTACTTC. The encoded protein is CASSPEVGTNYEQYF.

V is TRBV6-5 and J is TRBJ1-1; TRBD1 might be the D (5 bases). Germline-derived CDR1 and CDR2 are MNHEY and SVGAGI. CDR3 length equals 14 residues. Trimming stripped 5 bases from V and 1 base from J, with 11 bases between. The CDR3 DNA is TGTGCCAGCAGTGAACAGGACCAGAACACTGAAGCTTTCTTT. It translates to CASSEQDQNTEAFF.

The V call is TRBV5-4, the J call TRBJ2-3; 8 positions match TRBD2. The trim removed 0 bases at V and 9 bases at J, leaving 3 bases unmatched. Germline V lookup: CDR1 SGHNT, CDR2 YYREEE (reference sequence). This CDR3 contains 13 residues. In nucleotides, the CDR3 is TGTGCCAGCAGCTTGGACGGGGGGGGAACGCAGTATTTT. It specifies CASSLDGGGTQYF.

The CDR3 DNA reads as TGTGCCAGTAGTCTAGGACAGGGTTACAATCAGCCCCAGCATTTT. This sequence encodes CASSLGQGYNQPQHF. The rearrangement links TRBV19 to TRBJ1-5; TRBD1 agrees at 8 bases. The CDR3 contains 15 residues. Germline CDR1 LNHDA, CDR2 SQIVND (reference sequence). The V gene end was trimmed by 5 bases and the J gene end by 3 bases; junction bases not matched to a gene: 6.

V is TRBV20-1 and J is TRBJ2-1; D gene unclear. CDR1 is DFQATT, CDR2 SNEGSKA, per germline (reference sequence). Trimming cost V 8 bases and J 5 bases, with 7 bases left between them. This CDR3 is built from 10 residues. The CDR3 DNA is TGCAGTCCCTGGCACAATGAGCAGTTCTTC. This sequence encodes CSPWHNEQFF.

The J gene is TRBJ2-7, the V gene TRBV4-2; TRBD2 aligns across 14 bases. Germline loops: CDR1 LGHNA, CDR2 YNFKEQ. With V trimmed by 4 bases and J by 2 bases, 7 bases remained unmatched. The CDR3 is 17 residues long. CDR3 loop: CASSPGLAGGLAYEQYF. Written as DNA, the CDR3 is TGTGCCAGCAGCCCAGGACTAGCGGGGGGCCTTGCCTACGAGCAGTACTTC.

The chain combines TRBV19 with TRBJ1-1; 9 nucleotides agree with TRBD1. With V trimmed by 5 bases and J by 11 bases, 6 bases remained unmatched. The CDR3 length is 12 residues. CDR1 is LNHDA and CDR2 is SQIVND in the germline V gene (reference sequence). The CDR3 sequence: CASSLGQGKAFF. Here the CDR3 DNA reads TGTGCCAGTAGTCTGGGACAGGGAAAGGCTTTCTTT.

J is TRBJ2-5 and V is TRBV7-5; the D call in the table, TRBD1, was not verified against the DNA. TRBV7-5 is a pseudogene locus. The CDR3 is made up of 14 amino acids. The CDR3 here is CARSLRQGQETQYF. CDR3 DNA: TGTGCCAGAAGCTTAAGACAGGGTCAAGAGACCCAGTACTTC.

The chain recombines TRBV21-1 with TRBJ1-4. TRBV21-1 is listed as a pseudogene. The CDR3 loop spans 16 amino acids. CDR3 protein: CASSNAAGGLDEKLFF. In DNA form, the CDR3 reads TGTGCCAGCAGCAATGCCGCGGGGGGTTTGGATGAAAAACTGTTTTTT.

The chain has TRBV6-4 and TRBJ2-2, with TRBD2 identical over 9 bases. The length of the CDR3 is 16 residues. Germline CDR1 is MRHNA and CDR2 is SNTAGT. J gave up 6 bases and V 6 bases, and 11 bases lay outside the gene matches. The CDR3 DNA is TGTGCCAGCAGCGTTTCCCTAGCGGGGACGGCCGGGGAGCTGTTTTTT. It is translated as CASSVSLAGTAGELFF.

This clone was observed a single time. The CDR3 DNA sequence: TGTGCCAGCAGTTTAAACAGGAACACCGGGGAGCTGTTTTTT. This codes for CASSLNRNTGELFF. This chain connects TRBV27 to TRBJ2-2, with D uncertain. The V end was cut by 2 bases, the J end by 1 base, with 5 bases between. Germline V gene sequence: CDR1 MNHEY, CDR2 SMNVEV (reference sequence). This CDR3 spans 14 amino acids.

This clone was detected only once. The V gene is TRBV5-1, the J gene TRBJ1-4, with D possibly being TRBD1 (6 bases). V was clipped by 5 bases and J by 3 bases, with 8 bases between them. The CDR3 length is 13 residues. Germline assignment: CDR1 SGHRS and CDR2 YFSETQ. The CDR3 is CASRDSSNEKLFF. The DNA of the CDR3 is TGCGCCAGCAGGGACAGCTCTAATGAAAAACTGTTTTTT.

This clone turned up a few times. DNA of the CDR3: TGTGCCAGTGCCTTGACAGGGGATAATCAGCCCCAGCATTTT. Protein sequence: CASALTGDNQPQHF. This sequence joins TRBV19 and TRBJ1-5; TRBD1 aligns across 8 bases. Germline V gene lookup returns CDR1 LNHDA and CDR2 SQIVND (reference sequence). V lost 8 bases, J lost 4 bases, and 7 bases stayed unmatched. The CDR3 is 14 amino acids. Combining the CDR3 with reference TRBV19 and TRBJ1-5 gives the whole variable domain DGGITQSPKYLFRKEGQNVTLSCEQNLNHDAMYWYRQDPGQGLRLIYYSQIVNDFQKGDIAEGYSVSREKKESFPLTVTSAQKNPTAFYLCASALTGDNQPQHFGDGTRLSIL.